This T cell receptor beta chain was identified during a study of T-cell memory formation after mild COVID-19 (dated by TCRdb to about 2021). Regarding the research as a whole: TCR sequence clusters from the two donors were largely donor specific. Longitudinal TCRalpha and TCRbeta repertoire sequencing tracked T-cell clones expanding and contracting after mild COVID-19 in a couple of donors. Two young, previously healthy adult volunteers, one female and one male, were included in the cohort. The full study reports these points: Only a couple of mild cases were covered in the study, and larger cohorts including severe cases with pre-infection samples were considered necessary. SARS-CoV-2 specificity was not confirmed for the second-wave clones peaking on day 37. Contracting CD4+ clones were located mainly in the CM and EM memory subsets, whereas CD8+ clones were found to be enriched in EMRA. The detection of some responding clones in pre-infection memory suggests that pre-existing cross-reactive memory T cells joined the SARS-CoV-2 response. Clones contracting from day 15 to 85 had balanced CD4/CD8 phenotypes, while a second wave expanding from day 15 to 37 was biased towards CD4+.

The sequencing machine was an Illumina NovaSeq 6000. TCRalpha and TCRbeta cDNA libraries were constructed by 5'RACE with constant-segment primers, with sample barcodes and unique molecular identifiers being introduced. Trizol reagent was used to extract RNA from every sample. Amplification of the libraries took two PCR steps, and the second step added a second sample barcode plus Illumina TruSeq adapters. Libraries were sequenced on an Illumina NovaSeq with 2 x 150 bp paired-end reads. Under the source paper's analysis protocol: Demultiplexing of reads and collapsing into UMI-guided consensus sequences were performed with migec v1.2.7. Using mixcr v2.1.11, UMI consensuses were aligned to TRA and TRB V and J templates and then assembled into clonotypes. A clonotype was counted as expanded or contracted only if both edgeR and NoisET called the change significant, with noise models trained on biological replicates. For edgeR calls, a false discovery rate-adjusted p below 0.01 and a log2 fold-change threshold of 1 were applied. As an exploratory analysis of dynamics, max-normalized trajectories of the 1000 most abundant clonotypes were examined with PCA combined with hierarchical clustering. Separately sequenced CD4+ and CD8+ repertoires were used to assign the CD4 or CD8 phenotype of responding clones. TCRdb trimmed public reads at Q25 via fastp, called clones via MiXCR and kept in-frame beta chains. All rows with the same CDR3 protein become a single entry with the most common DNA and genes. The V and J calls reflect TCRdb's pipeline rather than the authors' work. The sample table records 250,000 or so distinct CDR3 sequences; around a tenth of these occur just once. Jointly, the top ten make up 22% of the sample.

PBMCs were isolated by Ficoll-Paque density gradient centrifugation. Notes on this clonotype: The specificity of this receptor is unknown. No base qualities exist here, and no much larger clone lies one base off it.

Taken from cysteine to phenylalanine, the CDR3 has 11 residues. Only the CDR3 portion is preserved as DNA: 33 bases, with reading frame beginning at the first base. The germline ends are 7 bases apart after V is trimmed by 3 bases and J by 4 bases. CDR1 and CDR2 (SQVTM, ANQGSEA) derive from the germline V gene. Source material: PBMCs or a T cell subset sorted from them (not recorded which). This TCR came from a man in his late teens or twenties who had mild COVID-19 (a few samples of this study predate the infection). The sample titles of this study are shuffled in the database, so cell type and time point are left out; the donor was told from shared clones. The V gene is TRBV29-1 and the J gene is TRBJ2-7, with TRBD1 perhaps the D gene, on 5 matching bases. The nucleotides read TGCAGCGTTGACAGGGATTACGAGCAGTACTTC. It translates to CSVDRDYEQYF.